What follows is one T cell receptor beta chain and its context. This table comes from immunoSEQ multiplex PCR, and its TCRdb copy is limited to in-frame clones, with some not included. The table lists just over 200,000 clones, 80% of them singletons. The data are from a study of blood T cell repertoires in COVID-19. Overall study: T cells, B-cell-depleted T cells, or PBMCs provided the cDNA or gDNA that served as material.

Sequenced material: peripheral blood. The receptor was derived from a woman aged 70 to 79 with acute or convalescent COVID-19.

The CDR3 sequence: CASSQSLRPGVGYGYTF. The CDR3 nucleotides are TGCGCCAGCAGTCAATCGCTTCGGCCAGGGGTGGGTTATGGCTACACCTTC. The rearrangement joins TRBV23-1 to TRBJ1-2; possible D gene TRBD1, 6 bases. TRBV23-1 is an ORF; its function is uncertain. Deletions cut 0 bases from V and 5 bases from J, with 19 bases between. This CDR3 has 17 residues.